This is a list of T cell receptor beta chains from one sample in a study of shared clonotypes between healthy human individuals. Using immunoSEQ multiplex PCR, the repertoire was profiled, and TCRdb retains in-frame clones only, with some absent. The sample holds 800,000 to 1,200,000 clones; approximately 78% are singletons and the top ten take 0.5% to 0.6%. The sequenced sample was memory CD4+ T cells from PBMCs. The receptor set was obtained from a man between 18 and 29 years old in good health. Some clones in this sample may be carry-over from other donors' samples. Each CDR3 is given with its conserved first and last residue. A D gene is named only where the DNA matches it firmly. Clone size appears in some rows only: once, few, many, or a class for an expanded clone.

J: TRBJ2-7; D: .; V: TRBV11-2; size: .; DNA: TGTGCCAGCAGCTTAAGTACAGGAACCTACGAGCAGTACTTC; CDR3: CASSLSTGTYEQYF
J: TRBJ2-1; D: .; V: TRBV9; size: .; DNA: TGTGCCTCCTCTAGCGCTAATGCCGTTGATGAGCAGTTCTTC; CDR3: CASSSANAVDEQFF
J: TRBJ2-3; D: .; V: TRBV7-2; size: .; DNA: TGTGCCAGCAGCCCGGGTGTGGATACGCAGTATTTT; CDR3: CASSPGVDTQYF
J: TRBJ1-1; D: .; V: TRBV7-2; size: .; DNA: TGTGCCAGCAGCTTCCATCGTATAGGAACTGAAGCTTTCTTT; CDR3: CASSFHRIGTEAFF
J: TRBJ2-6; D: .; V: TRBV28; size: .; DNA: TGTGCCAGCAGTTTATTGGCAGGGAACTCTGGGGCCAACGTCCTGACTTTC; CDR3: CASSLLAGNSGANVLTF
J: TRBJ1-2; D: .; V: TRBV18; size: once; DNA: TGTGCCAGCTCACCGGACGGCTATGGCTACACCTTC; CDR3: CASSPDGYGYTF
J: TRBJ2-1; D: TRBD2; V: TRBV7-3; size: .; DNA: TGTGCCAGCAGCCCGACAAGCGGGGTTAGCTCCTACAATGAGCAGTTCTTC; CDR3: CASSPTSGVSSYNEQFF
J: TRBJ1-1; D: .; V: TRBV6-4; size: .; DNA: TGTGCCAGCAGTGACACTCGGGAAACTGAAGCTTTCTTT; CDR3: CASSDTRETEAFF
J: TRBJ2-3; D: TRBD2; V: TRBV18; size: many; DNA: TGTGCCAGCTCACCTAATATGGGAGGGACAGATACGCAGTATTTT; CDR3: CASSPNMGGTDTQYF
J: TRBJ2-3; D: TRBD1; V: TRBV6-1; size: few; DNA: TGTGCCAGCGCCAAGACAGGGGGCTTGGGAGATACGCAGTATTTT; CDR3: CASAKTGGLGDTQYF
J: TRBJ2-7; D: .; V: TRBV5-4; size: .; DNA: TGTGCCAGCAGCTTCCAGGACGGCTCCTACGAGCAGTACTTC; CDR3: CASSFQDGSYEQYF
J: TRBJ1-3; D: .; V: TRBV5-1; size: .; DNA: TGCGCCAGCAGCGAATCGGGGCTTGGAAACACCATATATTTT; CDR3: CASSESGLGNTIYF
J: TRBJ2-5; D: .; V: TRBV6-1; size: .; DNA: TGTGCCAGCAGTGAAGCTGGCGGTGCGATCCAGACCCAGTACTTC; CDR3: CASSEAGGAIQTQYF
J: TRBJ1-2; D: .; V: TRBV27; size: .; DNA: TGTGCCAGCAGTTTCCGGGCGAACTATGGCTACACCTTC; CDR3: CASSFRANYGYTF
J: TRBJ2-7; D: TRBD2; V: TRBV2; size: .; DNA: TGTGCCAGCAGTGTTGAGGGCGGGAGGGCAAGTGAGCAGTACTTC; CDR3: CASSVEGGRASEQYF
J: TRBJ2-7; D: TRBD2; V: TRBV5-1; size: .; DNA: TGCGCCAGCAGCCGGGCTAGCGGGAGTCAACCCTACGAGCAGTACTTC; CDR3: CASSRASGSQPYEQYF
J: TRBJ1-1; D: .; V: TRBV11-2; size: .; DNA: TGTGCCAGCAGCTTAGTCATTCAGGGTGGCACTGAAGCTTTCTTT; CDR3: CASSLVIQGGTEAFF
J: TRBJ2-1; D: TRBD1; V: TRBV2; size: few; DNA: TGTGCCAGCGAACGGGGACAGGGAAATAATGGTGAGCAGTTCTTC; CDR3: CASERGQGNNGEQFF
J: TRBJ2-7; D: TRBD2; V: TRBV5-1; size: .; DNA: TGCGCCAGCAGCTTCGCTAGCGGGAGTATCTACGAGCAGTACTTC; CDR3: CASSFASGSIYEQYF
J: TRBJ1-5; D: .; V: TRBV28; size: .; DNA: TGTGCCAGCAGTTACGGGTTAGGTTATAGCAATCAGCCCCAGCATTTT; CDR3: CASSYGLGYSNQPQHF
J: TRBJ2-2; D: .; V: TRBV2; size: .; DNA: TGTGCCAGCAGCGGGAGCCCAAGCTCTGGGGGGGAGCTGTTTTTT; CDR3: CASSGSPSSGGELFF
J: TRBJ2-2; D: TRBD2; V: TRBV27; size: .; DNA: TGTGCCAGCAGGATCCCGGGACTAGGGAACACCGGGGAGCTGTTTTTT; CDR3: CASRIPGLGNTGELFF
J: TRBJ2-1; D: .; V: TRBV10-3; size: .; DNA: TGTGCCATCAGTGAAAGTTCCCGGAGCTCCTACAATGAGCAGTTCTTC; CDR3: CAISESSRSSYNEQFF
J: TRBJ2-7; D: .; V: TRBV5-4; size: .; DNA: TGTGCTGACCGGGACCCCCGATACTACGAGCAGTACTTC; CDR3: CADRDPRYYEQYF
J: TRBJ2-1; D: TRBD2; V: TRBV9; size: .; DNA: TGTGCCAGCAGCGTATCGGTGACTAGCGGGTTGAATGAGCAGTTCTTC; CDR3: CASSVSVTSGLNEQFF
J: TRBJ2-5; D: .; V: TRBV5-1; size: few; DNA: TGCGCCAGCAGCTTTGGTAGAGAGACCCAGTACTTC; CDR3: CASSFGRETQYF
J: TRBJ2-3; D: .; V: TRBV5-1; size: once; DNA: TGCGCCAGCAGCTTGTGGGGTTCCCCAGATACGCAGTATTTT; CDR3: CASSLWGSPDTQYF